Many counts were recorded for the clone carrying this T cell receptor (beta chain). This sample was taken from a study of neurological immune-mediated disorders. Study background: Of the 35 or so patients who had multiple sclerosis, approximately 31 had the relapsing-remitting form and 3 had the secondary progressive form.

The CDR3 runs to 16 residues. The V end was cut by 3 bases, the J end by 0 bases, with 11 bases between. The cDNA was produced through 5'RACE with 10-nucleotide random UMIs. One entry per CDR3 protein results from TCRdb running MiXCR on the 5' RACE reads. The data contain about 66,000 distinct CDR3 sequences, around 3.7% of them singletons. The sequence came from a man between 40 and 49 years old with multiple sclerosis. The chain uses TRBV12-3 or TRBV12-4 and TRBJ1-4, with D possibly TRBD1 on 5 matching bases. The sequenced material came from PBMCs. This CDR3 is CASSLGVGATNEKLFF. DNA for the CDR3: TGTGCCAGCAGTTTGGGGGTCGGAGCAACTAATGAAAAACTGTTTTTT.